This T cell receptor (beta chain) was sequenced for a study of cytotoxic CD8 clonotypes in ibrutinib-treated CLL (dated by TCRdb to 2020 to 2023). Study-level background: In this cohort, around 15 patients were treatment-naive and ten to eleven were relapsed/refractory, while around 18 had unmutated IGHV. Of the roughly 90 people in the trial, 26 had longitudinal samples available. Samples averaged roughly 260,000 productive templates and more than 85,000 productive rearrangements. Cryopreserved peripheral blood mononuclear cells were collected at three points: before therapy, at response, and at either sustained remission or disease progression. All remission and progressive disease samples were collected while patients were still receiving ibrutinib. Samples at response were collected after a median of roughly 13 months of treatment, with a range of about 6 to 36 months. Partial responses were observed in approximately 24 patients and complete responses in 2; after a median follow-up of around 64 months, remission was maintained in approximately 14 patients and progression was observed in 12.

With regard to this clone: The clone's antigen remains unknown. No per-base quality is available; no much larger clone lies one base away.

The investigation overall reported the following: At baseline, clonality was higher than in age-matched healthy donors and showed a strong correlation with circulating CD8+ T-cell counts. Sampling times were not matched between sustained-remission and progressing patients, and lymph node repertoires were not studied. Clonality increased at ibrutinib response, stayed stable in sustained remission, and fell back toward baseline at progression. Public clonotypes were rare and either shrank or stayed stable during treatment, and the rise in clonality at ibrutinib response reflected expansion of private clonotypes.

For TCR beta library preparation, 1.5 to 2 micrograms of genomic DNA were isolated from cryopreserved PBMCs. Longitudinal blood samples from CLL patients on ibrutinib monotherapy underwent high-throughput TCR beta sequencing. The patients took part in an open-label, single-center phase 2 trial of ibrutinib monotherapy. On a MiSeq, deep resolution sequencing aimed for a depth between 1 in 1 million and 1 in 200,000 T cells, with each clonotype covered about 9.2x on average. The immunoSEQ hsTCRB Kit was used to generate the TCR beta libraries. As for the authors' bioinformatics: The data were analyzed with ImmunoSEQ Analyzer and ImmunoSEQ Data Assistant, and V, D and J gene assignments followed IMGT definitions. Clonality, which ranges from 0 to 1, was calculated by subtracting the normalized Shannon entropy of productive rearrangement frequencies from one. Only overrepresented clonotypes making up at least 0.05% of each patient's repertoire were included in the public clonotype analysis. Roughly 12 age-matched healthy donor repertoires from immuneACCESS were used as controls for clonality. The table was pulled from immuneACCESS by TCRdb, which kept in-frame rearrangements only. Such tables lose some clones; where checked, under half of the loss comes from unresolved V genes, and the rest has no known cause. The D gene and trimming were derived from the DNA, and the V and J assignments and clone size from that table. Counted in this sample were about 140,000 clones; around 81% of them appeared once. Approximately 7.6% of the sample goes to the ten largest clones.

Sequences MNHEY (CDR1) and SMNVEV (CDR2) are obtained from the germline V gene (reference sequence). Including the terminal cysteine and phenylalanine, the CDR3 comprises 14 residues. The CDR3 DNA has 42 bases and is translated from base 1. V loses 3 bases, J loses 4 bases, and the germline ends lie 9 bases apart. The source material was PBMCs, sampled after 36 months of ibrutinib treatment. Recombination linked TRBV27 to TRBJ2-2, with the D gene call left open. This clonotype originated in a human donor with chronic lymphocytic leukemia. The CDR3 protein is CASSFGVATGELFF. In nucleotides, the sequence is TGTGCCAGCAGTTTTGGTGTCGCCACCGGGGAGCTGTTTTTT.